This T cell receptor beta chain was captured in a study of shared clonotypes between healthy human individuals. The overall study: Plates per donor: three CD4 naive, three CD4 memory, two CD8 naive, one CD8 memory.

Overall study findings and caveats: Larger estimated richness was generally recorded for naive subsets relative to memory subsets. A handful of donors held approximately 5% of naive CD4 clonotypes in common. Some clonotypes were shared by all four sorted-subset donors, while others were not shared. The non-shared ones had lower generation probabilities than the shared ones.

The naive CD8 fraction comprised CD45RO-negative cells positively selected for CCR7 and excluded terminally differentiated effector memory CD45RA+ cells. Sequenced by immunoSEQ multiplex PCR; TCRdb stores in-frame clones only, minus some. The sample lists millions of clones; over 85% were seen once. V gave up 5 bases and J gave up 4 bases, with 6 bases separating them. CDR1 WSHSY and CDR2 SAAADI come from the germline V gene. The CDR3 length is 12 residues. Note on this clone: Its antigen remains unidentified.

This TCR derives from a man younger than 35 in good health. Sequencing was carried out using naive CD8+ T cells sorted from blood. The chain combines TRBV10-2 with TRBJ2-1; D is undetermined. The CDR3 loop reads CASSPNYNEQFF. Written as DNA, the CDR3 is TGCGCCAGCAGTCCCAATTACAATGAGCAGTTCTTC.